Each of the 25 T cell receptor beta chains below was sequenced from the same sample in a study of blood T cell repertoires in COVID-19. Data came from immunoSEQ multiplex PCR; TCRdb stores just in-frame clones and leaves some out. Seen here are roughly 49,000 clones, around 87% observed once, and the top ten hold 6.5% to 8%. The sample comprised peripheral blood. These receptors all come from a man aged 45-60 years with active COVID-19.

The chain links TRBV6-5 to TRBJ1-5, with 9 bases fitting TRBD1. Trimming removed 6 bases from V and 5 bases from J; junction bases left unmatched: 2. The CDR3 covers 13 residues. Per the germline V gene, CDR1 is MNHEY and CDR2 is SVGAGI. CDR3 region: CASSRTGDQPQHF. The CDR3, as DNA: TGTGCCAGCAGCCGGACAGGGGATCAGCCCCAGCATTTT.

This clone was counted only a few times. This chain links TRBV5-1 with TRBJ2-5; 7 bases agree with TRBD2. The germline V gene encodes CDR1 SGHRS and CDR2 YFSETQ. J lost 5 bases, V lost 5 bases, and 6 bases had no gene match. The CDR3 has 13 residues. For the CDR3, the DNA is TGCGCCAGCAGGACGGGAGGAGGGGAGACCCAGTACTTC. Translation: CASRTGGGETQYF.

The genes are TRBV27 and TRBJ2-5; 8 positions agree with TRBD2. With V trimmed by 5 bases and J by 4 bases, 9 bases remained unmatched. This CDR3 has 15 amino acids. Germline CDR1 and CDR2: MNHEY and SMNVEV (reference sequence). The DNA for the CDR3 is TGTGCCAGCAGTAGCCGGGGGGGGGCAGCAGAGACCCAGTACTTC. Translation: CASSSRGGAAETQYF.

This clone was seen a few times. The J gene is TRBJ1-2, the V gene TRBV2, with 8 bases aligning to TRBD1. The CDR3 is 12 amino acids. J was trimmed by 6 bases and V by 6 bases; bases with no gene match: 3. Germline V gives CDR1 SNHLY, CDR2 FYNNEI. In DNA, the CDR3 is TGTGCCAGCAGAGGACAGGGAGATGGCTACACCTTC. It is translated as CASRGQGDGYTF. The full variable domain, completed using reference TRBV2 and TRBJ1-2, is EPEVTQTPSHQVTQMGQEVILRCVPISNHLYFYWYRQILGQKVEFLVSFYNNEISEKSEIFDDQFSVERPDGSNFTLKIRSTKLEDSAMYFCASRGQGDGYTFGSGTRLTVV.

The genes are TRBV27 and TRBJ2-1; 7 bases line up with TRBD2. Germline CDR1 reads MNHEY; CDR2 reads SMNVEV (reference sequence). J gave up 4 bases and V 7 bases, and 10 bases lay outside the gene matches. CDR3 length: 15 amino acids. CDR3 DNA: TGTGCCAGCACGGCGTCGCAGCGGGGTTACAATGAGCAGTTCTTC. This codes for CASTASQRGYNEQFF.

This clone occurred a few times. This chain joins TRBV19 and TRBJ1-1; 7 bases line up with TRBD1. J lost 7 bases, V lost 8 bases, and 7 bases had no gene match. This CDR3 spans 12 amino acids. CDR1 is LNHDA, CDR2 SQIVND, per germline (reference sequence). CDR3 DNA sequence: TGTGCCAGTGGCCACAGGACAGGTGAAGCTTTCTTT. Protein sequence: CASGHRTGEAFF.

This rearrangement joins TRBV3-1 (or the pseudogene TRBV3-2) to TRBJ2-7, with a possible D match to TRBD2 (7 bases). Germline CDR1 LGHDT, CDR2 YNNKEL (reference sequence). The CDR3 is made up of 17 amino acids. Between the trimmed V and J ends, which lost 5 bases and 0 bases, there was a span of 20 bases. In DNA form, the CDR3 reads TGTGCCAGCAGCGGGGAGGGGGAGGCCACTCACTCCTACGAGCAGTACTTC. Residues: CASSGEGEATHSYEQYF.

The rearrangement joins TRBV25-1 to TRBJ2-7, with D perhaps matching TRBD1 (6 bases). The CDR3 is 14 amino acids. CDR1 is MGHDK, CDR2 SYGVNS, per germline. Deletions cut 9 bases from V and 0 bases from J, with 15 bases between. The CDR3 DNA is TGTGCCAGAAGACAGGTCGAAGGCTCCTACGAGCAGTACTTC. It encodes CARRQVEGSYEQYF.

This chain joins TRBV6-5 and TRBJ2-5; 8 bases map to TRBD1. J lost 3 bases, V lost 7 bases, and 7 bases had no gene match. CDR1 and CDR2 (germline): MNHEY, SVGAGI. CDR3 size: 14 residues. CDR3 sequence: CASTQRTGKETQYF. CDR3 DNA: TGTGCCAGCACTCAGAGGACAGGGAAAGAGACCCAGTACTTC.

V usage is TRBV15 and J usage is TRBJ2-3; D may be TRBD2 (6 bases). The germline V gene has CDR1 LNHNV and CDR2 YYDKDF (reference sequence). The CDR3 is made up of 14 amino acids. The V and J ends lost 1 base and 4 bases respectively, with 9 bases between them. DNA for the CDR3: TGTGCCACCAGCAGAGGCGGGGACTCAGATACGCAGTATTTT. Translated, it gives CATSRGGDSDTQYF.

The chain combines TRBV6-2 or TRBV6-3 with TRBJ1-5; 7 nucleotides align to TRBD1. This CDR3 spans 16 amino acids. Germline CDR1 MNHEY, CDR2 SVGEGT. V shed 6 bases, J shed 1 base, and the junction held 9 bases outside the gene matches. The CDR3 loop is CASSRRTGESNQPQHF. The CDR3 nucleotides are TGTGCCAGCAGCCGTCGGACAGGAGAAAGCAATCAGCCCCAGCATTTT.

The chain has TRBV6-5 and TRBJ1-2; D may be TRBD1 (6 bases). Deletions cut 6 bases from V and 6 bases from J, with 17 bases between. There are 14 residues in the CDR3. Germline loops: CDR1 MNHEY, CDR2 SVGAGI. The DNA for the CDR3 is TGTGCCAGCAGCCCAAAACAGGGATTTCATGGCTACACCTTC. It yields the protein CASSPKQGFHGYTF.

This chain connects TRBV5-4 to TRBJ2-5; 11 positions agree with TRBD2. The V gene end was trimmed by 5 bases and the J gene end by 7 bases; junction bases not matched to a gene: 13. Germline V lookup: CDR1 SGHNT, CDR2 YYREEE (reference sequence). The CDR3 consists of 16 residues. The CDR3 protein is CASRQTSGGRFGTQYF. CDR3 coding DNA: TGTGCCAGCAGACAAACTAGCGGGGGAAGGTTCGGGACCCAGTACTTC. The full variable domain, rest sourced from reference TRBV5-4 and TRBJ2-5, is ETGVTQSPTHLIKTRGQQVTLRCSSQSGHNTVSWYQQALGQGPQFIFQYYREEENGRGNFPPRFSGLQFPNYSSELNVNALELDDSALYLCASRQTSGGRFGTQYFGPGTRLLVL.

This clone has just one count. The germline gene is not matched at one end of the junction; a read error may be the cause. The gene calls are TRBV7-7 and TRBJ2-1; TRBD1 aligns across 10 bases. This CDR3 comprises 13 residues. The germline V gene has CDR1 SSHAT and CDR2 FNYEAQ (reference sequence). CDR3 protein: CASSWDRGNEQFF. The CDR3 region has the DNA TGTGCTAGCAGCTGGGACAGGGGCAATGAGCAGTTCTTC.

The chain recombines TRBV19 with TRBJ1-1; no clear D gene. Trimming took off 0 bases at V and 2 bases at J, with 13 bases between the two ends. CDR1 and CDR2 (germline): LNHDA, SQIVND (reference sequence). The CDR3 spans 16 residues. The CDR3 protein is CASSIDLRVLNTEAFF. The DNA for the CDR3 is TGTGCCAGTAGTATAGATCTGCGCGTGTTAAACACTGAAGCTTTCTTT.

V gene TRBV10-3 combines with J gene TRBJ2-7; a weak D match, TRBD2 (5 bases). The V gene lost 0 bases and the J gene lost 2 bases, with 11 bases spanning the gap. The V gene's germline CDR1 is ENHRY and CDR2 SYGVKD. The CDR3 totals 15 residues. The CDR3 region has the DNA TGTGCCATCAGTGAGTCGAGGGTGGCGACCTACGAGCAGTACTTC. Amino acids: CAISESRVATYEQYF.

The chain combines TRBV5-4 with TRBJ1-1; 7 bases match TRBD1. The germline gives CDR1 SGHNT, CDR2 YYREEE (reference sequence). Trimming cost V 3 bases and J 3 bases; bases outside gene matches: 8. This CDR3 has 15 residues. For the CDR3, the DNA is TGTGCCAGCAGCTATCACAGGGGCGGAGACACTGAAGCTTTCTTT. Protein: CASSYHRGGDTEAFF.

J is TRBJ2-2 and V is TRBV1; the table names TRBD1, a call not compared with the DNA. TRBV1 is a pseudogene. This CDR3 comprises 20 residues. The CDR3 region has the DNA TGCACCAGCAGCCAAGATCAGACGGCCAAAAACAGACAGGGGCGGGGGGAGCTGTTTTTT. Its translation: CTSSQDQTAKNRQGRGELFF.

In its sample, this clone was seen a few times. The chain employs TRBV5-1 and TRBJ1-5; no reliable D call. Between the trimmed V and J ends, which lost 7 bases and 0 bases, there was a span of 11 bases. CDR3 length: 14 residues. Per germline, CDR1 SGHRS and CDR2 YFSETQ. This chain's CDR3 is CASREGYSNQPQHF. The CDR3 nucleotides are TGCGCCAGCCGAGAGGGTTATAGCAATCAGCCCCAGCATTTT.

DNA of the CDR3: TGTGCCAGCAGCCGTACCAGGGAGACCCAGTACTTC. Its protein is CASSRTRETQYF. The J gene is TRBJ2-5, the V gene TRBV2; D not certain. CDR1 is SNHLY, CDR2 FYNNEI, per germline. The CDR3 spans 12 residues. Trimming shortened V by 6 bases and J by 5 bases, and 10 bases separated the two germline ends.

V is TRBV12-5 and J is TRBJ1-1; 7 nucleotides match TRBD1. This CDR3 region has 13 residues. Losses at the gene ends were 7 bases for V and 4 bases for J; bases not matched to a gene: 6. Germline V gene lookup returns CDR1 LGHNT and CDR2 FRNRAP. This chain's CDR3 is CASERTGGTEAFF. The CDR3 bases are TGTGCTAGTGAGAGGACAGGTGGCACTGAAGCTTTCTTT.

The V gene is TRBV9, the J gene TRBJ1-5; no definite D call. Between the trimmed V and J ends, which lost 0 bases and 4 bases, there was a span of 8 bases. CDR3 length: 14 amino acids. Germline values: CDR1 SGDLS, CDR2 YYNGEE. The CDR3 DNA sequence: TGTGCCAGCAGCGTAGCTTCCGGGAATCAGCCCCAGCATTTT. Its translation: CASSVASGNQPQHF. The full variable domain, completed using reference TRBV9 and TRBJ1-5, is DSGVTQTPKHLITATGQRVTLRCSPRSGDLSVYWYQQSLDQGLQFLIQYYNGEERAKGNILERFSAQQFPDLHSELNLSSLELGDSALYFCASSVASGNQPQHFGDGTRLSIL.

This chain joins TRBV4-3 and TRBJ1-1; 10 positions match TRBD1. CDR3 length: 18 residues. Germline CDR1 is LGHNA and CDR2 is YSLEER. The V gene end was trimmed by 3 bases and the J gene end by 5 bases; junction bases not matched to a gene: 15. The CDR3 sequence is CASSQPKTGGLLRTEAFF. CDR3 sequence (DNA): TGCGCCAGCAGCCAGCCCAAGACAGGGGGCCTACTACGGACTGAAGCTTTCTTT.

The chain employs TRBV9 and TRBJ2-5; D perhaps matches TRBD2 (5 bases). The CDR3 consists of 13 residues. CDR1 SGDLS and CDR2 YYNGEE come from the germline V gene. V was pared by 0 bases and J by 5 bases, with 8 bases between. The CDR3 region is CASSVGLAETQYF. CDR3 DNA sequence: TGTGCCAGCAGCGTAGGGTTAGCGGAGACCCAGTACTTC.

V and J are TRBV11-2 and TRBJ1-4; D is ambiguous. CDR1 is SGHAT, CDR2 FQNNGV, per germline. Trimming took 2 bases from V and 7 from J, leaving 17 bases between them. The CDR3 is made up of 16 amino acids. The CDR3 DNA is TGTGCCAGCAGCTTAAACTCGGGAACGGCCGGTGAAAAACTGTTTTTT. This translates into CASSLNSGTAGEKLFF.